This T cell receptor (beta chain) emerged from a study of metastatic and nonmetastatic thyroid tumors. Across the whole study: Across peripheral blood and tumor or nodule tissue samples taken from malignant and benign thyroid patients, the repertoires were compared with one another.

On this clone: Its antigen is not known. Since a much larger clone is just one base distant, this may be a read error.

Germline V gives CDR1 SGHAT, CDR2 FQDESV (reference sequence). There are 17 residues in the CDR3. Source study methods: What underpinned the distant-metastasis classifier for papillary thyroid cancer was the set of CDR3 differences across clinicopathological groups. TCRdb re-analyzed the PCR reads through MiXCR. Here the V and J calls rest on TCRdb's processing, not on the authors' analysis. The sample lists around 89,000 clones, more than 12% occurring once. Study conclusions and caveats: Benign nodules were reported to have significantly lower TCR beta diversity than malignant thyroid tumors, in blood and tumor.

Not a single patient had been given any form of treatment at any point before undergoing thyroid surgery. Sequencing used blood. The sequence derives from a female donor with papillary thyroid cancer or a benign thyroid nodule (not recorded which). Some clones in this sample may be carry-over from other donors' samples. This chain links TRBV11-1 with TRBJ1-1, with TRBD1 matching over 7 bases. CDR3 coding DNA: TGTGCCAGCAGCTTTATGGGGGGGACAGTCACGAACACTGAAGCTCTCTTT. This codes for CASSFMGGTVTNTEALF.